Below, 3 T cell receptor beta chains from the same sample are listed, as sequenced in a study of blood T cell repertoires in COVID-19. The protocol was immunoSEQ multiplex PCR, while the TCRdb copy is restricted to in-frame clones and leaves out a portion. The table shows about 90,000 clones, with more than 80% occurring only once. Sequencing used peripheral blood. Receptor source: a man between 45 and 60 years old with COVID-19, enrolled during active disease.

The chain combines TRBV5-1 with TRBJ2-1; 7 bases agree with TRBD2. The length of the CDR3 is 15 residues. Trimming took 7 bases from V and 1 from J; bases not matched to a gene: 8. The germline gives CDR1 SGHRS, CDR2 YFSETQ. CDR3 residues: CASRGAGPSYNEQFF. The CDR3 bases are TGCGCCAGCCGAGGAGCGGGGCCTTCCTACAATGAGCAGTTCTTC.

This clone was observed once. The CDR3 is CASSEWRGTGIETQYF. The DNA for the CDR3 is TGTGCCAGCAGTGAATGGAGGGGGACAGGAATAGAGACCCAGTACTTC. The chain employs TRBV25-1 and TRBJ2-5; TRBD1 agrees at 8 bases. This CDR3 comprises 16 residues. From germline, CDR1 is MGHDK and CDR2 SYGVNS. V was pared by 1 base and J by 4 bases, with 8 bases of the junction left unmatched. Full variable domain (missing parts from reference TRBV25-1 and TRBJ2-5): EADIYQTPRYLVIGTGKKITLECSQTMGHDKMYWYQQDPGMELHLIHYSYGVNSTEKGDLSSESTVSRIRTEHFPLTLESARPSHTSQYLCASSEWRGTGIETQYFGPGTRLLVL.

The V gene is TRBV5-1, the J gene TRBJ1-3; D unresolved. This CDR3 region has 15 residues. The germline gives CDR1 SGHRS, CDR2 YFSETQ. Trimming removed 3 bases from V and 0 bases from J, with 10 bases in between. The CDR3 region is CASSSGSFSGNTIYF. As DNA, the CDR3 is TGCGCCAGCAGCTCGGGGTCCTTCTCTGGAAACACCATATATTTT.